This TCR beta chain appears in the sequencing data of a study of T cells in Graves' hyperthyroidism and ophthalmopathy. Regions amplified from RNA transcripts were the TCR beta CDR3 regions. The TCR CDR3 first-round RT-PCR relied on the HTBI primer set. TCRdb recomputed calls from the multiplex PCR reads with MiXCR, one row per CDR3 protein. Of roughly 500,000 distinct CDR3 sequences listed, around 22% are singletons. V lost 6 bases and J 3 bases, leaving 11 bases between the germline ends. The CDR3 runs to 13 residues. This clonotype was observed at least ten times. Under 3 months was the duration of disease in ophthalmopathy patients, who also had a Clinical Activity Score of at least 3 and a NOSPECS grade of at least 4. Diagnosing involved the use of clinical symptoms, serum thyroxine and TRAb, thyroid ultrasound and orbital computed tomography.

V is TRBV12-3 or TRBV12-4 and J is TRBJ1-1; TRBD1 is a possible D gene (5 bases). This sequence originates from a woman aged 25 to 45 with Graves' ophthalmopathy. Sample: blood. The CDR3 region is CASSSLQDTEAFF. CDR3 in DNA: TGTGCCAGCAGCTCACTACAGGACACTGAAGCTTTCTTT.